Presented here are 27 T cell receptor beta chains from one specimen sequenced in a study of cytomegalovirus exposure and HLA in healthy donors. Produced via immunoSEQ multiplex PCR; TCRdb's table is partial and in-frame only. The table has about 330,000 clones, around 90% seen once. The sample was PBMCs. Source of these receptors: a woman in her twenties or thirties in good health and CMV-seropositive.

The chain combines TRBV5-1 with TRBJ2-1; unclear D gene. CDR1 SGHRS and CDR2 YFSETQ come from the germline V gene. The CDR3 totals 15 residues. V was cut by 2 bases and J by 0 bases, with 9 bases left in between. The CDR3 DNA follows: TGCGCCAGCAGCTTAACGACGAGCTCCTACAATGAGCAGTTCTTC. Its translation is CASSLTTSSYNEQFF.

The rearrangement uses TRBV13 and TRBJ2-7, with 9 bases that match TRBD1. The J segment lost 5 bases and the V segment lost 6 bases, leaving 2 bases of the junction unmatched. The CDR3 has 12 amino acids. Germline V gene data show CDR1 as PRHDT and CDR2 as FYEKMQ (reference sequence). Written as DNA, the CDR3 is TGTGCCAGCAGAAGGGACAGGGACGAGCAGTACTTC. This gives the protein CASRRDRDEQYF. Combining the CDR3 with reference TRBV13 and TRBJ2-7 gives the whole variable domain AAGVIQSPRHLIKEKRETATLKCYPIPRHDTVYWYQQGPGQDPQFLISFYEKMQSDKGSIPDRFSAQQFSDYHSELNMSSLELGDSALYFCASRRDRDEQYFGPGTRLTVT.

The V and J genes are TRBV4-1 and TRBJ2-7; a possible D gene is TRBD2 (5 bases). The CDR3 totals 18 residues. CDR1 and CDR2 (germline): MGHRA, YSYEKL. V was pared by 0 bases and J by 3 bases, with 21 bases between. DNA for the CDR3: TGCGCCAGCAGCCAAGATTTTTCCGGGGTGGGTTTTGTCTACGAGCAGTACTTC. Translated, it gives CASSQDFSGVGFVYEQYF.

As DNA, the CDR3 is TGTGCCAGCAGCTTATATAGGGGGCCTGGGATGAACACTGAAGCTTTCTTT. This gives the protein CASSLYRGPGMNTEAFF. The rearrangement joins TRBV7-9 to TRBJ1-1; 7 nucleotides line up with TRBD1. In germline, CDR1 is SEHNR, CDR2 FQNEAQ (reference sequence). V lost 2 bases, J lost 0 bases, and 9 bases stayed unmatched. The CDR3 loop spans 17 amino acids.

V is TRBV7-8 and J is TRBJ2-7; D is uncertain. V was pared by 5 bases and J by 2 bases, with 10 bases between. This CDR3 has 13 amino acids. Germline CDR1 reads SGHVS; CDR2 reads FQNEAQ. The CDR3 region has the DNA TGTGCCAGCAGCAAAGGGCAGGCCTACGAGCAGTACTTC. It yields the protein CASSKGQAYEQYF.

A single count supports this clone. CDR3 protein: CASSQGAGGVDTQYF. For the CDR3, the DNA is TGTGCCAGCAGCCAAGGGGCGGGGGGCGTGGATACGCAGTATTTT. The chain carries TRBV4-2 and TRBJ2-3; 8 bases agree with TRBD2. CDR3 length equals 15 residues. CDR1 and CDR2 (germline): LGHNA, YNFKEQ. V shed 1 base and J 6 bases; nucleotides not matched to a gene: 6.

The rearrangement links TRBV4-1 to TRBJ1-1; TRBD1 agrees at 9 bases. This CDR3 region has 18 residues. Germline V lookup: CDR1 MGHRA, CDR2 YSYEKL. Trimming cost V 0 bases and J 0 bases; bases outside gene matches: 8. The CDR3 region is CASSQDLGTGPMNTEAFF. Written as DNA, the CDR3 is TGCGCCAGCAGCCAAGATCTTGGGACAGGGCCGATGAACACTGAAGCTTTCTTT.

This clone appeared once. The CDR3 loop is CASTPPVPGYEQYF. As DNA, the CDR3 is TGTGCCAGCACCCCTCCGGTTCCGGGGTACGAGCAGTACTTC. This chain uses TRBV7-9 with TRBJ2-7; maybe TRBD2 (5 bases). The CDR3 has 14 amino acids. CDR1 and CDR2 (germline): SEHNR, FQNEAQ (reference sequence). V was shortened by 7 bases and J by 4 bases, with 17 bases between the two germline ends.

CDR3 nucleotides: TGTGCCAGCAGAGACCTAAGCGGGAAAAAAGCCCAGTACTTC. Translating gives CASRDLSGKKAQYF. The chain combines TRBV27 with TRBJ2-5; 7 bases map to TRBD2. Germline CDR1 reads MNHEY; CDR2 reads SMNVEV (reference sequence). This CDR3 contains 14 residues. V dropped 6 bases and J dropped 9; count of bases not matched to a gene: 13.

The chain employs TRBV6-5 and TRBJ1-6; D gene ambiguous. CDR3 size: 15 residues. V was pared by 0 bases and J by 8 bases, with 11 bases between. CDR1 is MNHEY, CDR2 SVGAGI, per germline. The CDR3 here is CASSYSPGSDSPLHF. Here the CDR3 DNA reads TGTGCCAGCAGTTACTCGCCGGGATCGGATTCACCCCTCCACTTT.

With respect to this clone: The junction does not match germline at one end; this may be a read error. The chain links TRBV5-6 to TRBJ1-6; TRBD1 might be the D (6 bases). CDR1 is SGHDT and CDR2 is YYEEEE in the germline V gene. The CDR3 extends over 15 amino acids. CDR3 loop: CASSHGQPGDSSLHF. The CDR3 region has the DNA TGTGCCAGCAGTCATGGACAGCCGGGGGATTCATCCCTCCACTTT.

This clone was detected only a few times. The V gene is TRBV29-1, the J gene TRBJ1-3; D is unclear. The germline V gene encodes CDR1 SQVTM and CDR2 ANQGSEA. The CDR3 covers 13 residues. Trimming removed 5 bases from V and 2 bases from J, with 10 bases in between. CDR3 DNA: TGCAGCGTTCCGGACTCGCCTGGAAACACCATATATTTT. It translates to CSVPDSPGNTIYF.

The genes are TRBV6-5 and TRBJ2-7; 7 nucleotides match TRBD2. Germline lookup yields CDR1 MNHEY and CDR2 SVGAGI. The CDR3 is 13 amino acids. V lost 7 bases, J lost 3 bases, and 6 bases stayed unmatched. The CDR3 spells CASTEAGYYEQYF. The CDR3 region has the DNA TGTGCCAGCACCGAAGCGGGGTACTACGAGCAGTACTTC.

The genes are TRBV4-1 and TRBJ1-2; 7 bases line up with TRBD1. In germline, CDR1 is MGHRA, CDR2 YSYEKL. V shed 4 bases and J 6 bases; nucleotides not matched to a gene: 14. There are 16 residues in the CDR3. CDR3 DNA sequence: TGCGCCAGCAGCCGGGGGGTTGGGGAAGGGGGCGATGGCTACACCTTC. Protein: CASSRGVGEGGDGYTF.

In this sample, this clone turned up many times. In DNA, the CDR3 is TGTGCCAGCAGCCCCAGTCCCCGGGGTGAGCAGTTCTTC. This sequence encodes CASSPSPRGEQFF. This chain links TRBV7-3 with TRBJ2-1; tentative D call: TRBD2 (5 bases). The germline V gene has CDR1 SGHTA and CDR2 FQGTGA. V was clipped by 5 bases and J by 9 bases, with 14 bases between them. This CDR3 comprises 13 residues. Combining the CDR3 with reference TRBV7-3 and TRBJ2-1 gives the whole variable domain GAGVSQTPSNKVTEKGKYVELRCDPISGHTALYWYRQSLGQGPEFLIYFQGTGAADDSGLPNDRFFAVRPEGSVSTLKIQRTERGDSAVYLCASSPSPRGEQFFGPGTRLTVL.

The chain combines TRBV6-5 with TRBJ1-3; D gene uncertain. Germline lookup yields CDR1 MNHEY and CDR2 SVGAGI. V gave up 2 bases and J gave up 2 bases, with 13 bases separating them. The CDR3 has 16 amino acids. The CDR3 region is CASSYGNFGTGNTIYF. DNA for the CDR3: TGTGCCAGCAGTTACGGGAACTTCGGCACTGGAAACACCATATATTTT.

CDR3 region: CASSLADRRGYTF. In DNA form, the CDR3 reads TGTGCCAGCAGCTTAGCGGACAGGCGGGGCTACACCTTC. The rearrangement uses TRBV7-2 and TRBJ1-2; 7 positions agree with TRBD1. This CDR3 has 13 residues. The germline CDR1 and CDR2 sequences are SGHTA and FQGNSA. V shed 0 bases and J 8 bases; nucleotides not matched to a gene: 3.

This rearrangement joins TRBV5-1 to TRBJ2-7; 9 bases are a match to TRBD1. This CDR3 is built from 13 residues. V lost 2 bases and J lost 6; bases outside the gene matches: 3. Per germline, CDR1 SGHRS and CDR2 YFSETQ. The CDR3 nucleotides read TGCGCCAGCAGCTTAACAGGGGGCAGCGAGCAGTACTTC. Translated, it gives CASSLTGGSEQYF.

V is TRBV13 and J is TRBJ1-1, with D possibly TRBD1 on 6 matching bases. The V end lost 2 bases, the J end lost 4 bases, and 14 bases lay between the germline ends. Germline V CDR1 and CDR2: PRHDT, FYEKMQ (reference sequence). The CDR3 is 15 residues long. This CDR3 reads CASSLTGRGGTEAFF. The CDR3 DNA reads as TGTGCCAGCAGCTTAACAGGCAGGGGAGGCACTGAAGCTTTCTTT.

The chain recombines TRBV7-9 with TRBJ2-7, with TRBD1 as a possible D gene (5 bases). V was pared by 6 bases and J by 4 bases, with 22 bases between. The CDR3 length is 16 residues. Germline loops: CDR1 SEHNR, CDR2 FQNEAQ (reference sequence). CDR3: CASRSDSPLKGYEQYF. The DNA for the CDR3 is TGTGCCAGCAGGTCCGACAGCCCTCTCAAGGGGTACGAGCAGTACTTC.

The chain links TRBV19 to TRBJ1-4; the D is unclear. Germline CDR1 is LNHDA and CDR2 is SQIVND (reference sequence). Trimming cost V 5 bases and J 8 bases, with 12 bases left between them. This CDR3 is built from 13 residues. DNA for the CDR3: TGTGCCAGTAGTCTGGTTAAGATGGAAAAACTGTTTTTT. Translated: CASSLVKMEKLFF.

The chain has TRBV27 and TRBJ1-1, with no clear D. The V end was cut by 8 bases, the J end by 6 bases, with 10 bases between. CDR3 length equals 11 residues. The germline gives CDR1 MNHEY, CDR2 SMNVEV (reference sequence). CDR3 in DNA: TGTGCCAGCGGCCTGGGGTCTGAAGCTTTCTTT. Amino acids: CASGLGSEAFF.

The chain links TRBV6-5 to TRBJ2-7, with unresolved D. CDR1 and CDR2 from the germline V gene are MNHEY and SVGAGI. This CDR3 has 13 residues. V shed 7 bases and J shed 1 base, with 11 bases lying between them. Here the CDR3 reads CASTRGGSYEQYF. CDR3 nucleotide sequence: TGTGCCAGCACTAGAGGCGGTTCCTACGAGCAGTACTTC.

J is TRBJ1-2 and V is TRBV7-9, with 8 bases identical to TRBD1. The germline CDR1 and CDR2 sequences are SEHNR and FQNEAQ (reference sequence). Germline trimming cut 3 bases from V and 8 bases from J; bases unmatched to any gene: 8. The CDR3 consists of 14 residues. The chain's CDR3 is CASSLESQGGGYTF. The CDR3 DNA is TGTGCCAGCAGCTTGGAATCACAGGGGGGAGGCTACACCTTC.

The chain combines TRBV7-2 with TRBJ1-1, with 8 bases aligning to TRBD1. The V segment lost 5 bases and the J segment 2 bases; nucleotides outside the gene matches: 4. CDR3 size: 14 residues. The germline V gene has CDR1 SGHTA and CDR2 FQGNSA. The chain's CDR3 is CASSTQGANTEAFF. CDR3 sequence (DNA): TGTGCCAGCAGCACCCAGGGGGCTAACACTGAAGCTTTCTTT.

The chain carries TRBV5-6 and TRBJ1-2, with 7 bases aligning to TRBD1. Germline trimming cut 4 bases from V and 8 bases from J; bases unmatched to any gene: 17. There are 16 residues in the CDR3. Germline CDR1 and CDR2: SGHDT and YYEEEE. The CDR3 loop reads CASSQSDRTGQSGYTF. CDR3 sequence (DNA): TGTGCCAGCAGCCAATCTGATCGGACAGGCCAATCGGGCTACACCTTC.

The V call is TRBV6-6, the J call TRBJ1-6, with D maybe TRBD1 (6 bases). The CDR3 is 13 amino acids. The germline V and J ends were trimmed by 7 bases and 9 bases, with 13 bases remaining between them. Germline V gene sequence: CDR1 MNHNY, CDR2 SVGAGI (reference sequence). The CDR3 loop is CASTLQGGSPLHF. The CDR3 coding sequence is TGTGCCAGCACCTTACAGGGTGGTTCACCCCTCCACTTT.